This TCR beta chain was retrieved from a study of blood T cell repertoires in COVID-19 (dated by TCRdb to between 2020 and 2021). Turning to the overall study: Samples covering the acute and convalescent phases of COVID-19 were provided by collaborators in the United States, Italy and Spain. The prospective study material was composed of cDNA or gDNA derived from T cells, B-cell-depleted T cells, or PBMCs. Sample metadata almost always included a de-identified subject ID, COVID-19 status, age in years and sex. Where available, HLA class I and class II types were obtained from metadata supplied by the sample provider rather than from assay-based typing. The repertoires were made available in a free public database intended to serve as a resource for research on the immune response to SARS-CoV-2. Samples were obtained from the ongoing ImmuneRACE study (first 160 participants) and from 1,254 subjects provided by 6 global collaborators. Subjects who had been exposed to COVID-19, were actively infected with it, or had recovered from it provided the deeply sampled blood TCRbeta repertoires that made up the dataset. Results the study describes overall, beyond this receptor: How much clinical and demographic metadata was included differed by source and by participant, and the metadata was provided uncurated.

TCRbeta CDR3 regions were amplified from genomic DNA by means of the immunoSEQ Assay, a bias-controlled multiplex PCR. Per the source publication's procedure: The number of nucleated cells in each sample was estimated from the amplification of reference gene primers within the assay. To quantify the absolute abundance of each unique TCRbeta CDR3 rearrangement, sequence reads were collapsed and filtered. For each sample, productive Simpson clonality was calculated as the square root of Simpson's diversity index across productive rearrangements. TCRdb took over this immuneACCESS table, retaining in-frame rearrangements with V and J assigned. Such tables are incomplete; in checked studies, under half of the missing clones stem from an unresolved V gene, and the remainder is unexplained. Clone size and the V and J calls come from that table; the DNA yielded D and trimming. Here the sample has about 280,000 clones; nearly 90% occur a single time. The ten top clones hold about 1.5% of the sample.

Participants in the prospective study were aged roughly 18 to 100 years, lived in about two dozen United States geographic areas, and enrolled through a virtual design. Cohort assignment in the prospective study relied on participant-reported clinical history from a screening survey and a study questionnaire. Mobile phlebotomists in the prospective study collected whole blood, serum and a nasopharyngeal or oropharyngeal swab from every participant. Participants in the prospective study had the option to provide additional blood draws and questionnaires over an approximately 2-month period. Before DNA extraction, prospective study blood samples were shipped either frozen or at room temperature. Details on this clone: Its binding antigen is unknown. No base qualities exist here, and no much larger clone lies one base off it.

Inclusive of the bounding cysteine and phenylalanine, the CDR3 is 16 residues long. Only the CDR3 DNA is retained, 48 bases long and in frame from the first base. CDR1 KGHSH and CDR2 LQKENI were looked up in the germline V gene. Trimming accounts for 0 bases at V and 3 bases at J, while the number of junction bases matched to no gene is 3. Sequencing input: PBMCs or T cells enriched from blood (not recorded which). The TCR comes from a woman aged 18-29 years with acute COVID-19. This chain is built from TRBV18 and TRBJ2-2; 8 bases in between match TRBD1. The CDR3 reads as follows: CASSPPTGVHTGELFF. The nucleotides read TGTGCCAGCTCACCACCGACAGGGGTCCACACCGGGGAGCTGTTTTTT.